This T cell receptor (beta chain) was observed in a study of cytomegalovirus exposure and HLA in healthy donors. The V gene lost 3 bases and the J gene lost 5 bases, with 14 bases spanning the gap. The CDR3 is 14 amino acids. Per the germline V gene, CDR1 is MNHEY and CDR2 is SMNVEV (reference sequence). The PCR used 60 Vbeta and 13 Jbeta primers. The method was immunoSEQ multiplex PCR; TCRdb's version includes in-frame clones alone and lacks a portion of them. The sample lists 150,000 to 200,000 clones, roughly 84% seen once, with roughly 1.5% in the top ten. The receptor comes from a woman between 18 and 29 years old in good health and CMV-seronegative. The chain links TRBV27 to TRBJ2-7; D might be TRBD2 (5 bases). Input material: PBMCs. The CDR3 DNA sequence: TGTGCCAGCAGTTTCGGGCAGCTAGCTAACGAGCAGTACTTC. Its protein is CASSFGQLANEQYF.